This record looks at one TCR beta chain sequence and its context. It was during active infection that Seattle patients were enrolled and then longitudinally followed. This record belongs to a study of blood T cell repertoires in COVID-19. Study-wide background: The United States, Italy and Spain were the sources of the acute and convalescent COVID-19 samples. Sources were T cells, B-cell-depleted T cells, or PBMCs; the material itself was cDNA or gDNA.

Original processing methods: The authors estimated nucleated cell counts from reference gene primer amplification. Method: immunoSEQ multiplex PCR; TCRdb's copy keeps in-frame clones and lacks some. D and trimming come from the DNA, and the V and J calls and clone size come from that table. The sample lists approximately 390,000 clones, about 87% seen once, with about 2.1% in the top ten. V was shortened by 6 bases and J by 8 bases, with 10 bases between the two germline ends. The CDR3 length is 12 residues. Material for sequencing was peripheral blood. This TCR was recovered from a woman aged 55-69 years with COVID-19, enrolled during active disease. This chain links TRBV12-3 or TRBV12-4 with TRBJ2-2, with D maybe TRBD1 (6 bases). In DNA form, the CDR3 reads TGTGCCAGCAGCAAGGGGGTGGGGGAGCTGTTTTTT. This sequence encodes CASSKGVGELFF.